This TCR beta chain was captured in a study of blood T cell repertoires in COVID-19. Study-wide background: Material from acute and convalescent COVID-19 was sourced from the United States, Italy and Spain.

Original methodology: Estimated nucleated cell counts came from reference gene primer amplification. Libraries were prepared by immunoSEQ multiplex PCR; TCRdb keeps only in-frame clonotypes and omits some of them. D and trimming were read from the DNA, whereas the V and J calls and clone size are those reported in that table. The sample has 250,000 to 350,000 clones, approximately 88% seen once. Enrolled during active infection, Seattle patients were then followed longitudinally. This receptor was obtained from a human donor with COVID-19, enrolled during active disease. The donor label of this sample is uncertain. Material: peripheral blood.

CDR3 sequence (DNA): TGTGCCAGCAGCCTTATTAAGAACACCGGGGAGCTGTTTTTT. It yields the protein CASSLIKNTGELFF. The chain employs TRBV27 and TRBJ2-2, with no clear D. CDR1 and CDR2 from the germline V gene are MNHEY and SMNVEV (reference sequence). The V end was cut by 6 bases, the J end by 1 base, with 9 bases between. The CDR3 extends over 14 amino acids.